This T cell receptor beta chain was found in a study of CD8 T cells in Susac syndrome. In the study overall: At the time of blood draw, patients with Susac syndrome were therapy-naive, receiving corticosteroids, or receiving intravenous immunoglobulin alone.

In its sample, this clonotype was seen once. Random hexamers were used to reverse transcribe 0.5 to 1 ug of RNA. One entry per CDR3 protein, called by TCRdb with MiXCR from the immunoSEQ multiplex PCR reads. Among about 130,000 distinct CDR3 sequences, about 95% were seen once, and the ten largest hold approximately 0.17%. This CDR3 has 14 amino acids. Germline values: CDR1 MGHDK, CDR2 SYGVNS. Trimming took 8 bases from V and 9 from J, leaving 20 bases between them. Susac syndrome patients met recently defined diagnostic criteria for definite or probable disease. V usage is TRBV25-1 and J usage is TRBJ2-1; D gene uncertain. Sequencing was done on a sample of CD8+ T cells from PBMCs. The clonotype comes from a human donor with Susac syndrome. In DNA, the CDR3 is TGTGCCAGCTCACCCGGGTCCTACGGTGGTGAGCAGTTCTTC. Amino acids: CASSPGSYGGEQFF.